This T cell receptor (beta chain) comes out of a study of graft-versus-host responses after intestinal transplantation. About the research overall: Isolated intestinal, liver-intestinal, or multivisceral transplants had been given to the recipients.

Details on this clone: Its antigen is undetermined.

Germline values: CDR1 SEHNR, CDR2 FQNEAQ (reference sequence). The CDR3 is made up of 15 amino acids. The V gene lost 3 bases and the J gene lost 3 bases, with 13 bases spanning the gap. Profiled with immunoSEQ multiplex PCR; TCRdb holds only in-frame clones, not every one. The profile shows 75,000 to 95,000 clones, roughly 91% of them singletons. V gene TRBV7-9 combines with J gene TRBJ2-3; maybe TRBD2 (5 bases). The receptor comes from a human donor who received an intestinal transplant. This specimen consisted of unstimulated CD8+ T cells sorted from spleen or lymph node cells, obtained before intestinal transplant. The chain's CDR3 is CASSFILGLTDTQYF. Written as DNA, the CDR3 is TGTGCCAGCAGCTTCATACTAGGGCTAACAGATACGCAGTATTTT.